Shown below are 32 T cell receptor beta chains from a single sample sequenced in a study of early T cells in non-severe SARS-CoV-2 infection. One entry per CDR3 protein, called by TCRdb with MiXCR from the 5' RACE reads. Here the sample spans around 100,000 distinct CDR3 sequences, about an eighth being singletons. Sequenced: whole blood. Receptors were obtained from an adult who was a healthcare worker with PCR-confirmed SARS-CoV-2 infection or an uninfected control (not recorded which).

Worth noting for this clonotype: This may stem from a read error, because a much larger clone lies one nucleotide away. The chain couples TRBV2 to TRBJ1-2; D is perhaps TRBD1 (6 bases). Germline CDR1 reads SNHLY; CDR2 reads FYNNEI. V was trimmed by 2 bases and J by 5 bases, leaving 15 bases between them. The CDR3 extends over 15 amino acids. DNA for the CDR3: TGTGCCAGCAGTGAATTTACAGGGCTGACATATGGCTACACCTTC. Translated: CASSEFTGLTYGYTF.

This clonotype was observed many times. Here the CDR3 DNA reads TGCGCCAGCAGCTTAGGGGTGGGGGCCTATGGCTACACCTTC. Translating gives CASSLGVGAYGYTF. The J gene is TRBJ1-2, the V gene TRBV10-2, with D perhaps matching TRBD1 (6 bases). Germline CDR1 is WSHSY and CDR2 is SAAADI. The CDR3 sequence is 14 residues long. The germline V and J ends were trimmed by 6 bases and 4 bases, with 15 bases remaining between them.

The chain joins TRBV5-4 to TRBJ1-5, with 7 positions matching TRBD1. The V segment lost 5 bases and the J segment 4 bases; nucleotides outside the gene matches: 6. The CDR3 totals 14 residues. CDR1 SGHNT and CDR2 YYREEE come from the germline V gene (reference sequence). The CDR3 sequence is CASSLDRANQPQHF. The DNA of the CDR3 is TGTGCCAGCAGTCTTGACAGGGCTAATCAGCCCCAGCATTTT.

The V call is TRBV11-2, the J call TRBJ1-1, with D possibly matching TRBD1 (5 bases). CDR1 is SGHAT and CDR2 is FQNNGV in the germline V gene. The germline V and J ends were trimmed by 4 bases and 0 bases, with 9 bases remaining between them. There are 14 residues in the CDR3. CDR3 sequence (DNA): TGTGCCAGCAGCTATACAGGCATGAACACTGAAGCTTTCTTT. Translated: CASSYTGMNTEAFF.

The chain has TRBV5-8 and TRBJ1-3; D call uncertain. Trimming cost V 8 bases and J 7 bases, with 16 bases left between them. Per germline, CDR1 SGHTS and CDR2 YDEGEE. The CDR3 runs 13 residues. In nucleotides, the CDR3 is TGTGCCAGTATCCGGGTCCAAAGGAACACCATATATTTT. Protein product: CASIRVQRNTIYF.

This clonotype was seen a few times. V gene TRBV5-1 combines with J gene TRBJ2-1, with 7 nucleotides matching TRBD1. The CDR3 has 14 amino acids. Germline values: CDR1 SGHRS, CDR2 YFSETQ. J gave up 3 bases and V 4 bases, and 4 bases lay outside the gene matches. DNA for the CDR3: TGCGCCAGCAGCCCCGGGACAGTCTACAATGAGCAGTTCTTC. Residues: CASSPGTVYNEQFF.

This clonotype was detected only a few times. This chain links TRBV20-1 with TRBJ2-3; no reliable D call. V shed 3 bases and J shed 3 bases, with 7 bases lying between them. This CDR3 has 12 amino acids. Per germline, CDR1 DFQATT and CDR2 SNEGSKA (reference sequence). DNA for the CDR3: TGCAGTGCTAGGACCTTAACAGATACGCAGTATTTT. Its translation: CSARTLTDTQYF.

This clonotype was seen a handful of times. The chain is built from TRBV7-8 and TRBJ1-1, with no clear D. The CDR3 contains 14 residues. CDR1 is SGHVS and CDR2 is FQNEAQ in the germline V gene. V lost 2 bases and J lost 2, with 9 bases in between. CDR3 residues: CASSLNTGNTEAFF. The CDR3, as DNA: TGTGCCAGCAGCTTAAATACGGGCAACACTGAAGCTTTCTTT.

This clonotype was seen many times. The V and J genes are TRBV12-3 or TRBV12-4 and TRBJ1-1; D gene unclear. The length of the CDR3 is 14 residues. V was clipped by 10 bases and J by 0 bases, with 15 bases between them. The CDR3 here is CATTGETMNTEAFF. The CDR3 bases are TGTGCCACCACGGGAGAGACTATGAACACTGAAGCTTTCTTT.

In this sample, this clonotype turned up many times. This chain connects TRBV7-9 to TRBJ1-1, with D possibly matching TRBD1 (5 bases). Germline CDR1 and CDR2: SEHNR and FQNEAQ (reference sequence). The CDR3 extends over 14 amino acids. Trimming left V 2 bases short and J 4 bases short, with 11 bases between. The CDR3 loop is CASSLTGDRTEAFF. The DNA of the CDR3 is TGTGCCAGCAGCTTAACTGGGGACCGCACTGAAGCTTTCTTT.

This clonotype was counted many times. The J gene is TRBJ1-5, the V gene TRBV2; 9 bases match TRBD1. V shed 5 bases and J 7 bases; nucleotides not matched to a gene: 6. This CDR3 has 14 residues. Germline CDR1 SNHLY, CDR2 FYNNEI. The CDR3 loop reads CASSPGQGAQPQHF. CDR3 DNA sequence: TGTGCCAGCAGTCCGGGACAGGGTGCGCAGCCCCAGCATTTT.

This clonotype was counted between two and nine times. The chain couples TRBV6-2 or TRBV6-3 to TRBJ2-1, with D unclear. The CDR3 is 11 amino acids. Germline lookup yields CDR1 MNHEY and CDR2 SVGEGT. Between the trimmed V and J ends, which lost 2 bases and 9 bases, there was a span of 5 bases. CDR3 DNA: TGTGCCAGCAGTTACCATACTGAGCAGTTCTTC. It codes for CASSYHTEQFF.

In its sample, this clonotype was seen many times. This chain joins TRBV21-1 and TRBJ1-5; TRBD1, the table's D call, lacks a check against the DNA. TRBV21-1 has pseudogene status. The CDR3 runs 16 residues. The CDR3 is CASSTNAEGGIQPQHF. Here the CDR3 DNA reads TGTGCCAGCAGCACGAACGCTGAAGGGGGGATCCAGCCCCAGCATTTT.

This clonotype was observed a few times. This rearrangement joins TRBV20-1 to TRBJ1-2; D might be TRBD1 (5 bases). The CDR3 runs to 12 residues. V was clipped by 0 bases and J by 8 bases, with 10 bases between them. Germline V lookup: CDR1 DFQATT, CDR2 SNEGSKA (reference sequence). CDR3 region: CSARDPQGGYTF. The CDR3 nucleotides are TGCAGTGCTAGAGATCCCCAGGGCGGCTACACCTTC.

This clonotype occurred a few times. This chain connects TRBV3-1 to TRBJ2-3; the D is unclear. V gave up 0 bases and J gave up 4 bases, with 5 bases separating them. The V gene's germline CDR1 is LGHDT and CDR2 YNNKEL (reference sequence). This CDR3 has 13 amino acids. In DNA, the CDR3 is TGTGCCAGCAGCCAAGATCCGGCAGATACGCAGTATTTT. It is translated as CASSQDPADTQYF.

This clonotype was counted at least ten times. The chain uses TRBV28 and TRBJ2-7; the D call may be TRBD1 or TRBD2 (5 bases each). V was cut by 7 bases and J by 2 bases, with 9 bases left in between. Germline lookup yields CDR1 MDHEN and CDR2 SYDVKM. The CDR3 length is 12 residues. The CDR3 loop is CASIGTAYEQYF. CDR3 DNA: TGTGCCAGCATCGGGACGGCCTACGAGCAGTACTTC. Complete variable domain (other parts from reference TRBV28 and TRBJ2-7): DVKVTQSSRYLVKRTGEKVFLECVQDMDHENMFWYRQDPGLGLRLIYFSYDVKMKEKGDIPEGYSVSREKKERFSLILESASTNQTSMYLCASIGTAYEQYFGPGTRLTVT.

In its sample, this clonotype was seen many times. The chain combines TRBV28 with TRBJ1-2; D perhaps matches TRBD1 (5 bases). Per germline, CDR1 MDHEN and CDR2 SYDVKM. Trimming left V 6 bases short and J 4 bases short, with 15 bases between. The CDR3 consists of 14 residues. The CDR3 here is CASSPQWDFYGYTF. The DNA for the CDR3 is TGTGCCAGCAGCCCACAGTGGGACTTCTATGGCTACACCTTC.

As for this clonotype: A much larger clone lies one base from this, so it may be a read error. J is TRBJ2-7 and V is TRBV7-8; a weak D match, TRBD2 (6 bases). CDR3 size: 15 residues. From germline, CDR1 is SGHVS and CDR2 FQNEAQ. The CDR3 sequence: CASSLSAGTPYEKYF. In DNA form, the CDR3 reads TGTGCCAGCAGCTTATCGGCCGGGACTCCGTACGAGAAGTACTTC. The full variable domain, its missing parts supplied by reference TRBV7-8 and TRBJ2-7, is GAGVSQSPRYKVAKRGQDVALRCDPISGHVSLFWYQQALGQGPEFLTYFQNEAQLDKSGLPSDRFFAERPEGSVSTLKIQRTQQEDSAVYLCASSLSAGTPYEKYFGPGTRLTVT.

The table lists this clonotype with many counts. The CDR3 region has the DNA TGTGCCAGCTCCAAGGGGGCAGGTCATGGCTACACCTTC. It encodes CASSKGAGHGYTF. The chain employs TRBV12-3 or TRBV12-4 and TRBJ1-2; TRBD1 matches 7 bases. The CDR3 extends over 13 amino acids. After removal of 8 bases from V and 6 bases from J, the junction contained 9 bases not matched to a gene.

The rearrangement links TRBV4-1 to TRBJ2-6; D is possibly TRBD1 or TRBD2 (6 bases each). The CDR3 is 18 amino acids. Between the trimmed V and J ends, which lost 4 bases and 3 bases, there was a span of 19 bases. Germline V CDR1 and CDR2: MGHRA, YSYEKL. The CDR3 spells CASSPEGGSPFGANVLTF. CDR3 DNA: TGCGCCAGCAGCCCCGAGGGGGGATCCCCTTTTGGGGCCAACGTCCTGACTTTC.

V usage is TRBV7-2 and J usage is TRBJ2-7; D call uncertain. From germline, CDR1 is SGHTA and CDR2 FQGNSA. V dropped 5 bases and J dropped 0 bases, with 8 bases sitting between them. CDR3 size: 13 residues. The CDR3 sequence is CASSALHSYEQYF. CDR3 sequence (DNA): TGTGCCAGCAGCGCCCTACACTCCTACGAGCAGTACTTC.

This clonotype occurred many times. This CDR3 reads CASSLSASGIGQYF. The CDR3 bases are TGTGCCAGCAGTTTATCGGCTAGCGGAATCGGGCAGTACTTC. The chain is built from TRBV27 and TRBJ2-7; 7 bases line up with TRBD2. The CDR3 loop spans 14 amino acids. J lost 9 bases, V lost 0 bases, and 8 bases had no gene match. The germline gives CDR1 MNHEY, CDR2 SMNVEV (reference sequence).

This clonotype was picked up many times. The chain links TRBV12-3 or TRBV12-4 to TRBJ2-7; D unclear. V shed 1 base and J shed 2 bases, with 15 bases lying between them. The CDR3 covers 16 residues. The CDR3 loop is CASSLDLAGLAYEQYF. The CDR3 region has the DNA TGTGCCAGCAGTTTAGATCTGGCCGGGTTAGCCTACGAGCAGTACTTC.

V is TRBV12-3 or TRBV12-4 and J is TRBJ1-5; the D is unclear. With 1 base removed from V and 4 bases from J, the gap between germline ends came to 8 bases. The CDR3 consists of 14 residues. This chain's CDR3 is CASSLVGLNQPQHF. CDR3 nucleotides: TGTGCCAGCAGTTTAGTAGGGCTAAATCAGCCCCAGCATTTT.

This clonotype showed up just a few times. J is TRBJ1-2 and V is TRBV7-9; 8 positions agree with TRBD1. The CDR3 is 14 residues long. Germline V gene lookup returns CDR1 SEHNR and CDR2 FQNEAQ (reference sequence). Unmatched junction bases numbered 7, after V lost 4 bases and J lost 6 bases. CDR3 in amino acids: CASSSYRGSHGYTF. CDR3 DNA sequence: TGTGCCAGCAGCTCATACAGGGGGAGCCATGGCTACACCTTC.

The CDR3 loop reads CASSFFTPNTDTQYF. The CDR3 coding sequence is TGCGCCAGCAGCTTTTTTACCCCGAACACAGATACGCAGTATTTT. The V gene is TRBV5-1, the J gene TRBJ2-3; D is ambiguous. The CDR3 loop spans 15 amino acids. The V gene's germline CDR1 is SGHRS and CDR2 YFSETQ. Between the trimmed V and J ends, which lost 2 bases and 2 bases, there was a span of 12 bases.

In its sample, this clonotype was seen a few times. This chain connects TRBV3-1 to TRBJ2-1, with TRBD2 matching over 8 bases. After removal of 4 bases from V and 2 bases from J, the junction contained 4 bases not matched to a gene. CDR3 length: 15 amino acids. Germline V gene data show CDR1 as LGHDT and CDR2 as YNNKEL (reference sequence). CDR3 residues: CASSRQAGAYNEQFF. The CDR3 DNA is TGTGCCAGCAGCCGACAAGCGGGAGCCTACAATGAGCAGTTCTTC.

This clonotype has a count of ten or more. The chain has TRBV18 and TRBJ2-7, with no clear D. The CDR3 is made up of 13 amino acids. Germline values: CDR1 KGHSH, CDR2 LQKENI. V dropped 4 bases and J dropped 2 bases, with 9 bases sitting between them. The CDR3 DNA follows: TGTGCCAGCTCACTTCCTCTTCCCTACGAGCAGTACTTC. Its protein product is CASSLPLPYEQYF.

This chain joins TRBV28 and TRBJ2-7; possibly TRBD1 for D (6 bases). V shed 5 bases and J shed 4 bases, with 21 bases lying between them. Germline values: CDR1 MDHEN, CDR2 SYDVKM. CDR3 length: 16 amino acids. This CDR3 is CASSPLYREWDYEQYF. The CDR3 DNA sequence: TGTGCCAGCAGTCCCCTTTACAGGGAGTGGGATTACGAGCAGTACTTC.

This clonotype came up a few times. V is TRBV30 and J is TRBJ2-1, with D maybe TRBD2 (5 bases). The CDR3 has 13 residues. Deletions cut 8 bases from V and 8 bases from J, with 19 bases between. CDR1 is GTSNPN and CDR2 is SVGIG in the germline V gene (reference sequence). CDR3: CAARAGPSYEQFF. CDR3 DNA: TGTGCCGCAAGAGCTGGACCTAGCTATGAGCAGTTCTTC.

The J gene is TRBJ2-1, the V gene TRBV28, with a tentative D call TRBD2 (6 bases). Per germline, CDR1 MDHEN and CDR2 SYDVKM. This CDR3 spans 14 amino acids. With 4 bases removed from V and 5 bases from J, the gap between germline ends came to 12 bases. This CDR3 reads CASSSAGVNNEQFF. CDR3 sequence (DNA): TGTGCCAGCAGTTCAGCGGGTGTCAACAATGAGCAGTTCTTC.

This clonotype was seen more than once but under ten times. This rearrangement joins TRBV13 to TRBJ2-2; 7 nucleotides agree with TRBD2. The germline gives CDR1 PRHDT, CDR2 FYEKMQ (reference sequence). There are 17 residues in the CDR3. J gave up 2 bases and V 5 bases, and 11 bases lay outside the gene matches. Written as DNA, the CDR3 is TGTGCCAGCAGCCCCTTGGGGGAGCGGGGAAACACCGGGGAGCTGTTTTTT. This codes for CASSPLGERGNTGELFF.